Listed here are 21 T cell receptor beta chains from one sample, sequenced in a study of T-cell memory formation after mild COVID-19. TCRdb redid the calling of the 5' RACE reads with MiXCR, one entry per CDR3 protein. Of hundreds of thousands of distinct CDR3 sequences in the sample, approximately 18% are singletons; the top ten hold about 12%. The material sequenced was PBMCs or a T cell subset sorted from them (not recorded which). All receptors derive from an adult woman who had mild COVID-19 (a few samples of this study predate the infection). Cell type and time point are not known.

This sequence joins TRBV12-3 or TRBV12-4 and TRBJ1-1; D is undetermined. Trimming removed 2 bases from V and 0 bases from J, with 25 bases in between. This CDR3 region has 20 residues. The chain's CDR3 is CASSLRRPRQRNNMNTEAFF. CDR3 bases: TGTGCCAGCAGTTTAAGGCGACCAAGGCAGCGGAATAACATGAACACTGAAGCTTTCTTT.

The chain employs TRBV7-6 and TRBJ1-6; 9 nucleotides agree with TRBD1. V shed 5 bases and J 9 bases; nucleotides not matched to a gene: 14. Per the germline V gene, CDR1 is SGHVS and CDR2 is FNYEAQ. The CDR3 runs to 17 residues. The CDR3 DNA reads as TGTGCCAGCAGCAATCCACACCGACAGGGGGTTTCTTCACCCCTCCACTTT. As protein: CASSNPHRQGVSSPLHF.

The rearrangement links TRBV6-5 to TRBJ2-3; TRBD2 matches 10 bases. Per the germline V gene, CDR1 is MNHEY and CDR2 is SVGAGI. J was trimmed by 2 bases and V by 1 base; bases with no gene match: 6. This CDR3 has 17 amino acids. In DNA, the CDR3 is TGTGCCAGCAGTTACTTCCTAGCGGGAGATGACACAGATACGCAGTATTTT. This translates into CASSYFLAGDDTDTQYF.

The V gene is TRBV5-1, the J gene TRBJ2-7, with D perhaps TRBD1 (6 bases). The CDR3 length is 14 residues. Germline CDR1 reads SGHRS; CDR2 reads YFSETQ. The ends were cut back, 7 bases at V and 1 base at J, with 15 bases in the middle. This chain's CDR3 is CASGNLDSSYEQYF. The CDR3 DNA reads TGCGCCAGCGGAAACCTGGACAGTTCCTACGAGCAGTACTTC. Combining the CDR3 with reference TRBV5-1 and TRBJ2-7 gives the whole variable domain KAGVTQTPRYLIKTRGQQVTLSCSPISGHRSVSWYQQTPGQGLQFLFEYFSETQRNKGNFPGRFSGRQFSNSRSEMNVSTLELGDSALYLCASGNLDSSYEQYFGPGTRLTVT.

This clonotype was detected only a few times. The chain carries TRBV15 and TRBJ2-1, with 8 bases aligning to TRBD2. This CDR3 is 16 amino acids long. CDR1 and CDR2 from the germline V gene are LNHNV and YYDKDF (reference sequence). Unmatched junction bases numbered 6, after V lost 5 bases and J lost 0 bases. DNA of the CDR3: TGTGCCACCAGCCCTAGCGGGCGGAGCTCCTACAATGAGCAGTTCTTC. This gives the protein CATSPSGRSSYNEQFF. Full variable domain (outside the CDR3, taken from reference TRBV15 and TRBJ2-1): DAMVIQNPRYQVTQFGKPVTLSCSQTLNHNVMYWYQQKSSQAPKLLFHYYDKDFNNEADTPDNFQSRRPNTSFCFLDIRSPGLGDTAMYLCATSPSGRSSYNEQFFGPGTRLTVL.

V is TRBV7-2 and J is TRBJ2-1, with a weak D call TRBD2 (6 bases). The CDR3 extends over 15 amino acids. V lost 3 bases and J 0 bases, leaving 9 bases between the germline ends. Germline V gene lookup returns CDR1 SGHTA and CDR2 FQGNSA. CDR3: CASSFAGRSYNEQFF. The CDR3 nucleotides are TGTGCCAGCAGCTTCGCGGGACGCTCCTACAATGAGCAGTTCTTC.

The chain is built from TRBV3-2 and TRBJ1-5. TRBV3-2 is assigned pseudogene status. The CDR3 length is 16 residues. The CDR3: CASSQGPSGSNQPQHF. The CDR3 DNA follows: TGTGCCAGCAGCCAAGGCCCCAGCGGGAGCAATCAGCCCCAGCATTTT.

The chain is built from TRBV7-9 and TRBJ1-5; 7 nucleotides match TRBD1. Germline CDR1 and CDR2: SEHNR and FQNEAQ (reference sequence). The CDR3 has 15 amino acids. V gave up 1 base and J gave up 1 base; unmatched junction bases: 1. The CDR3 DNA follows: TGTGCCAGCAGCTTAGTGGGACAGAGCAATCAGCCCCAGCATTTT. Amino acids: CASSLVGQSNQPQHF.

This clonotype was counted between two and nine times. The V and J genes are TRBV18 and TRBJ2-7; 7 bases are shared with TRBD1. The junction had 8 bases not matched to a gene; V was cut back by 3 bases and J by 3 bases. The V gene's germline CDR1 is KGHSH and CDR2 LQKENI. The CDR3 is made up of 15 amino acids. This CDR3 is CASSPQPTGNYEQYF. The CDR3 DNA reads TGTGCCAGCTCACCCCAACCGACAGGGAACTACGAGCAGTACTTC.

V is TRBV20-1 and J is TRBJ2-5; 9 nucleotides match TRBD2. Germline lookup yields CDR1 DFQATT and CDR2 SNEGSKA (reference sequence). The CDR3 length is 16 residues. Germline trimming cut 3 bases from V and 3 bases from J; bases unmatched to any gene: 11. The CDR3 loop reads CSARPTMVAGEETQYF. The CDR3 nucleotides read TGCAGTGCTAGGCCGACGATGGTAGCGGGGGAAGAGACCCAGTACTTC.

The genes are TRBV7-8 and TRBJ2-1; 11 positions agree with TRBD2. Germline V gene lookup returns CDR1 SGHVS and CDR2 FQNEAQ. Losses at the gene ends were 6 bases for V and 0 bases for J; bases not matched to a gene: 10. CDR3 length: 18 residues. The CDR3 loop is CASSQGGLAESSYNEQFF. CDR3 in DNA: TGTGCCAGCAGTCAAGGGGGACTAGCGGAGTCCTCCTACAATGAGCAGTTCTTC.

At least ten counts were recorded for this clonotype. The V and J genes are TRBV12-3 or TRBV12-4 and TRBJ2-4; D is ambiguous. The CDR3 consists of 13 residues. Trimming removed 8 bases from V and 0 bases from J, with 8 bases in between. The CDR3 loop reads CASSSLAKNIQYF. In nucleotides, the CDR3 is TGTGCCAGCTCCTCCCTAGCCAAAAACATTCAGTACTTC.

The chain recombines TRBV5-6 with TRBJ2-1, with D perhaps matching TRBD1 (6 bases). Looked up from germline, CDR1 is SGHDT and CDR2 is YYEEEE. V lost 3 bases to trimming and J lost 7 bases, with 20 bases between them. CDR3 length: 16 amino acids. CDR3 region: CASSSLFEPGENEQFF. The CDR3 DNA sequence: TGTGCCAGCAGCTCCCTGTTTGAGCCAGGGGAGAATGAGCAGTTCTTC.

This clonotype came up once. The V and J genes are TRBV6-5 and TRBJ2-1; the match to TRBD2 covers 15 bases. CDR3 size: 17 residues. Germline CDR1 reads MNHEY; CDR2 reads SVGAGI. V lost 5 bases, J lost 7 bases, and 9 bases stayed unmatched. Here the CDR3 DNA reads TGTGCCAGCAGTAAAGTGCCCGGGACTAGCGGGAGGAATGAGCAGTTCTTC. Protein: CASSKVPGTSGRNEQFF.

This clonotype was picked up a small number of times. The chain couples TRBV7-9 to TRBJ2-7; 9 bases are a match to TRBD1. Germline assignment: CDR1 SEHNR and CDR2 FQNEAQ (reference sequence). The CDR3 has 16 residues. Trimming took 3 bases from V and 1 from J; bases not matched to a gene: 7. CDR3 sequence reads: CASSLMTGGRSYEQYF. CDR3 nucleotides: TGTGCCAGCAGCTTGATGACAGGGGGTCGGTCCTACGAGCAGTACTTC.

This clonotype was counted between two and nine times. The chain recombines TRBV11-2 with TRBJ1-1; D gene unclear. The V end lost 5 bases, the J end lost 0 bases, and 13 bases lay between the germline ends. Germline CDR1 and CDR2: SGHAT and FQNNGV. The CDR3 sequence is 15 residues long. The CDR3 spells CASSPRDNLNTEAFF. The CDR3 DNA reads as TGTGCCAGCAGCCCTCGGGATAATCTGAACACTGAAGCTTTCTTT. Supplemented by reference TRBV11-2 and TRBJ1-1, the full variable domain reads EAGVAQSPRYKIIEKRQSVAFWCNPISGHATLYWYQQILGQGPKLLIQFQNNGVVDDSQLPKDRFSAERLKGVDSTLKIQPAKLEDSAVYLCASSPRDNLNTEAFFGQGTRLTVV.

V is TRBV5-1 and J is TRBJ1-2; TRBD1 is a possible D gene (5 bases). The germline V gene has CDR1 SGHRS and CDR2 YFSETQ. The CDR3 runs to 14 residues. V gave up 5 bases and J gave up 8 bases, with 19 bases separating them. The CDR3 DNA is TGCGCCAGCAGTAAGGGGAACACCGTAATGGGCTACACCTTC. Its protein product is CASSKGNTVMGYTF.

This clonotype was seen only a few times. J is TRBJ2-3 and V is TRBV6-5, with 14 bases that match TRBD2. With V trimmed by 4 bases and J by 4 bases, 7 bases remained unmatched. Germline-derived CDR1 and CDR2 are MNHEY and SVGAGI. This CDR3 comprises 17 residues. The CDR3 here is CASSLHGTSGGPDTQYF. The CDR3 DNA sequence: TGTGCCAGCAGTTTACACGGGACTAGCGGGGGTCCAGATACGCAGTATTTT.

This clonotype was detected only a few times. The chain uses TRBV7-9 and TRBJ1-2, with 7 bases fitting TRBD1. The CDR3 runs to 17 residues. Germline loops: CDR1 SEHNR, CDR2 FQNEAQ (reference sequence). V lost 7 bases to trimming and J lost 5 bases; unmatched junction nucleotides: 19. The CDR3 DNA follows: TGTGCCAGCATCAATCTCGAGGGCCAGGGGGTAGGGTATGGCTACACCTTC. Encoded protein: CASINLEGQGVGYGYTF. Variable domain in full (rest from reference TRBV7-9 and TRBJ1-2): DTGVSQNPRHKITKRGQNVTFRCDPISEHNRLYWYRQTLGQGPEFLTYFQNEAQLEKSRLLSDRFSAERPKGSFSTLEIQRTEQGDSAMYLCASINLEGQGVGYGYTFGSGTRLTVV.

This clonotype was picked up a small number of times. The chain has TRBV25-1 and TRBJ2-2; the D is unclear. Trimming took 3 bases from V and 6 from J, leaving 17 bases between them. The CDR3 totals 16 residues. Per germline, CDR1 MGHDK and CDR2 SYGVNS. The CDR3 bases are TGTGCCAGCAGTGATCCTAATAGCTTTAGGTCCGGGGAGCTGTTTTTT. Its protein is CASSDPNSFRSGELFF. The complete variable domain, with remaining parts taken from reference TRBV25-1 and TRBJ2-2, reads EADIYQTPRYLVIGTGKKITLECSQTMGHDKMYWYQQDPGMELHLIHYSYGVNSTEKGDLSSESTVSRIRTEHFPLTLESARPSHTSQYLCASSDPNSFRSGELFFGEGSRLTVL.

A few counts support this clonotype. The genes are TRBV5-1 and TRBJ2-7; 11 nucleotides line up with TRBD1. This CDR3 is built from 13 residues. Germline values: CDR1 SGHRS, CDR2 YFSETQ. The ends lost 4 bases at V and 10 bases at J; junction bases unmatched: 7. DNA for the CDR3: TGCGCCAGCAGCATGCGGACAGGGGGCACACAGTACTTC. This encodes CASSMRTGGTQYF.